This T cell receptor beta chain was retrieved from a study of cytomegalovirus exposure and HLA in healthy donors. The trim removed 3 bases at V and 6 bases at J, leaving 10 bases unmatched. Germline CDR1 is LNHDA and CDR2 is SQIVND (reference sequence). The CDR3 loop spans 16 amino acids. Comments on this clone: Its antigen is undetermined.

This PCR relied on a set of 60 Vbeta primers and 13 Jbeta primers. Sequencing was performed with immunoSEQ multiplex PCR; in TCRdb, only in-frame clones are kept and a portion is missing. The sample's table shows about 200,000 clones. Findings of the study overall: Researchers reported in a later analysis that common viral pathogens appeared linked to several top clusters. Sequencing likely generated an artifact that appeared as a cluster of highly shared sequence variants. It was reportedly the case that the classifier diagnosed cytomegalovirus status with high specificity and sensitivity.

The chain is built from TRBV19 and TRBJ2-7; 11 bases are a match to TRBD2. Sequencing used PBMCs. This sequence was found in a girl aged 2-10 years in good health and CMV-seropositive. The CDR3 nucleotides read TGTGCCAGTAGTATTAAAACTAGCGGGGGAGATGGCGAGCAGTACTTC. Its protein product is CASSIKTSGGDGEQYF. Drawing the rest from reference TRBV19 and TRBJ2-7, the complete variable domain is DGGITQSPKYLFRKEGQNVTLSCEQNLNHDAMYWYRQDPGQGLRLIYYSQIVNDFQKGDIAEGYSVSREKKESFPLTVTSAQKNPTAFYLCASSIKTSGGDGEQYFGPGTRLTVT.